A selection of T cell receptor beta chains follows, all from one sample in a study of T cell repertoires in cytomegalovirus infection. TCRdb analysed the reads with MiXCR anew, one entry per CDR3 protein. Of hundreds of thousands of distinct CDR3 sequences listed, about 17% are singletons. The specimen was PBMCs. Source of these receptors: a human donor in good health (CMV status not recorded). Some clones in this sample may be carry-over from other donors' samples. CDR3s include the opening cysteine and the closing phenylalanine or tryptophan. The order of the fields is clone size, V gene, D gene, J gene, CDR3 protein, CDR3 DNA. A D gene is named only where the DNA matches it firmly. Clone size appears in some rows only: once, few, many, or a class for an expanded clone.

few	TRBV18	TRBD1	TRBJ1-5	CASSSTGGFDQPQHF	TGTGCCAGCTCCTCGACAGGGGGCTTTGATCAGCCCCAGCATTTT
once	TRBV6-6	-	TRBJ1-5	CASSYREKRNNQPQHF	TGTGCCAGCAGTTACCGGGAGAAGCGGAATAATCAGCCCCAGCATTTT
many	TRBV7-2	TRBD1	TRBJ2-7	CASSLVHRSGGAGEQYF	TGTGCCAGCAGCTTAGTTCACCGGTCAGGGGGCGCGGGCGAGCAGTACTTC
many	TRBV19	-	TRBJ2-3	CATRSRGTSTDTQYF	TGTGCCACAAGAAGCAGGGGTACTAGCACAGATACGCAGTATTTT
-	TRBV10-2	-	TRBJ2-7	CATSAGHEQYF	TGCGCCACTTCGGCAGGTCACGAGCAGTACTTC
-	TRBV7-9	-	TRBJ2-5	CASSHSEGRGGETQYF	TGTGCCAGCAGCCACTCCGAGGGGAGAGGAGGGGAGACCCAGTACTTC
many	TRBV4-1	TRBD2	TRBJ2-3	CASSVRTGVLAGGPTQYF	TGCGCCAGCAGCGTACGGACAGGAGTGTTAGCGGGGGGGCCTACGCAGTATTTT
-	TRBV7-9	-	TRBJ1-2	CASSLEGGNYGYTF	TGTGCCAGCAGCTTAGAGGGCGGAAACTATGGCTACACCTTC
few	TRBV13	-	TRBJ1-1	CASSNRQILNTEAFF	TGTGCCAGCAGCAACAGACAGATATTGAACACTGAAGCTTTCTTT
many	TRBV7-9	TRBD1	TRBJ1-1	CASSPRDRPNTEAFF	TGTGCCAGCAGCCCCAGGGACAGGCCGAACACTGAAGCTTTCTTT
many	TRBV4-1	TRBD1	TRBJ1-2	CASSPETGQGFGYTF	TGCGCCAGCAGCCCAGAAACGGGACAGGGTTTTGGCTACACCTTC
-	TRBV6-5	-	TRBJ2-3	CASSIGGTDTQYF	TGTGCCAGCAGCATCGGGGGCACAGATACGCAGTATTTT
many	TRBV20-1	TRBD2	TRBJ2-1	CSARDQGLASGGSYNEQFF	TGCAGTGCTAGAGATCAAGGGTTGGCTAGCGGGGGCTCCTACAATGAGCAGTTCTTC
many	TRBV7-8	-	TRBJ2-1	CASSRRRDEQFF	TGTGCCAGCAGCAGAAGGAGGGATGAGCAGTTCTTC
-	TRBV27	-	TRBJ2-1	CASSLEALEYNEQFF	TGTGCCAGCAGTTTGGAGGCACTTGAGTACAATGAGCAGTTCTTC
many	TRBV12-3/TRBV12-4	-	TRBJ2-5	CASSLVGGGETQYF	TGTGCCAGCAGTTTAGTAGGTGGGGGTGAGACCCAGTACTTC
-	TRBV18	-	TRBJ1-1	CASSNGGNTEAFF	TGTGCCAGCTCCAACGGGGGGAACACTGAAGCTTTCTTT
-	TRBV4-1	-	TRBJ1-5	CASSHLAGGQPQHF	TGCGCCAGCAGCCACCTCGCAGGAGGACAGCCCCAGCATTTT
many	TRBV7-2	-	TRBJ2-3	CASSLAEGLTNFF	TGTGCCAGCAGCTTAGCGGAGGGTCTGACCAATTTTTTT
few	TRBV11-2	TRBD1	TRBJ2-2	CASSRQGQPTNTGELFF	TGTGCCAGCAGCCGCCAGGGACAGCCGACGAACACCGGGGAGCTGTTTTTT
few	TRBV6-2/TRBV6-3	-	TRBJ2-1	CASSLTVNEQFF	TGTGCCAGCAGTTTGACAGTAAATGAGCAGTTCTTC
-	TRBV4-1	TRBD2	TRBJ2-1	CASSQDGGGAGYNEQFF	TGTGCCAGCAGCCAAGATGGCGGGGGGGCCGGGTACAATGAGCAGTTCTTC
-	TRBV7-9	-	TRBJ2-3	CASSSRAAGTDTQYF	TGTGCCAGCAGCTCCAGGGCCGCGGGCACAGATACGCAGTATTTT